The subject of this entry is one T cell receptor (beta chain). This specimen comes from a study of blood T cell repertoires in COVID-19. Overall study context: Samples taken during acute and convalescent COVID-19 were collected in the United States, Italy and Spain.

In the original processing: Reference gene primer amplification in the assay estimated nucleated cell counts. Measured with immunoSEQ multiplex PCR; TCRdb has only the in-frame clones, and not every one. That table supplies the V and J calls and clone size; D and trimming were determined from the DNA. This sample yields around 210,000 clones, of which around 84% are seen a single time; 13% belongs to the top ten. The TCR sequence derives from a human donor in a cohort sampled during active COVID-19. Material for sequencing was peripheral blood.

The CDR3 bases are TGTGCCAGCAGCCAACTAGCGGGGGGGAGCACAGATACGCAGTATTTT. This translates into CASSQLAGGSTDTQYF. The V and J genes are TRBV3-1 (or the pseudogene TRBV3-2) and TRBJ2-3; 12 positions match TRBD2. J was trimmed by 0 bases and V by 2 bases; bases with no gene match: 0. The CDR3 has 16 amino acids. The V gene's germline CDR1 is LGHDT and CDR2 YNNKEL (reference sequence).